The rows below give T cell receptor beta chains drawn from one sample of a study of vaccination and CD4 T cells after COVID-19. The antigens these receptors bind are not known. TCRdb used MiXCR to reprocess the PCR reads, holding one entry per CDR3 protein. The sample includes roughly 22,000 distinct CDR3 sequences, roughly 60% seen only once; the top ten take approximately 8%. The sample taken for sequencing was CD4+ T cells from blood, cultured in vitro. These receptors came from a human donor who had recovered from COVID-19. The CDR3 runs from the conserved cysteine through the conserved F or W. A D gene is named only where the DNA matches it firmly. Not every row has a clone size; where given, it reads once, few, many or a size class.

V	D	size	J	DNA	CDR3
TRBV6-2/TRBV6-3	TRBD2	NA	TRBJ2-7	TGTGCCAGCAGTTACTATCCCGGGAGGACACGGTACGAGCAGTACTTC	CASSYYPGRTRYEQYF
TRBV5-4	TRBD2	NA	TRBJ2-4	TGTGCCAGCAGCTTGGCCGGGGGGGGAAACATTCAGTACTTC	CASSLAGGGNIQYF
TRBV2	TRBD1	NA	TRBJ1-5	TGTGCCAGCCATAAACAGGGGGCGGGGGATCAGCCCCAGCATTTT	CASHKQGAGDQPQHF
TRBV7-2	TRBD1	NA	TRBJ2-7	TGTGCCAGCAGCTCGTACTTGGACAGGGGAACACCCTACGAGCAGTACTTC	CASSSYLDRGTPYEQYF
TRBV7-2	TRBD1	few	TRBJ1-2	TGTGCCAGCAGCCGAGACAAAACAGGGGGGTATGGCTACACCTTC	CASSRDKTGGYGYTF
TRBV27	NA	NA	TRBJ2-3	TGTGCCAGCAGAACCTACAGCACAGATACGCAGTATTTT	CASRTYSTDTQYF
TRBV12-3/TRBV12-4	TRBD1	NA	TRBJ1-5	TGTGCCAGCAGTCTCATGGGGACAGGCAATCAGCCCCAGCATTTT	CASSLMGTGNQPQHF
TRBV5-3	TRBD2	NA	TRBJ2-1	TGTGCCAGCAGCTTGGCCTCGACTAGCGGGAGTCTTTACAATGAGCAGTTCTTC	CASSLASTSGSLYNEQFF
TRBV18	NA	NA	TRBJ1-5	TGTGCCAGCTCACAGGGGTCCGTCAGCAATCAGCCCCAGCATTTT	CASSQGSVSNQPQHF
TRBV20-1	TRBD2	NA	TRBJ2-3	TGCAGTGGGTGTAGCGGGAGGACAGATACGCAGTATTTT	CSGCSGRTDTQYF
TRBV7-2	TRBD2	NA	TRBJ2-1	TGTGCCAGCAGGCTAGCGGGAACTGGCAATGAGCAGTTCTTC	CASRLAGTGNEQFF
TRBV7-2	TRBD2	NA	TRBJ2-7	TGTGCCAGCAGCTTACCTCTCCCCCGGACTAGCGGGAGCTACGAGCAGTACTTC	CASSLPLPRTSGSYEQYF
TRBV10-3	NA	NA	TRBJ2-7	TGTGCCATCAGTGTCGACGATCGGTACGAGCAGTACTTC	CAISVDDRYEQYF
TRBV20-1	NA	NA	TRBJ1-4	TGCAGTGCTTTCTTGACGGGAGAAAAACTGTTTTTT	CSAFLTGEKLFF
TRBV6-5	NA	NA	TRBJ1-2	TGTGCCAGCAGTTACAAGAGGGGGGGGAACTATGGCTACACCTTC	CASSYKRGGNYGYTF
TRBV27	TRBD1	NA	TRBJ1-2	TGTGCCAGCAGTCCCGGGACAGGGGTCGCCTATGGCTACACCTTC	CASSPGTGVAYGYTF
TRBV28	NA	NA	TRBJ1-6	TGTGCCAGCAGTTTACAGAATAATTCACCCCTCCACTTT	CASSLQNNSPLHF
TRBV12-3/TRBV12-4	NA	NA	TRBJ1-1	TGTGCCAGCAGTTTACGCGCGAGGGGGTGGAACACTGAAGCTTTCTTT	CASSLRARGWNTEAFF
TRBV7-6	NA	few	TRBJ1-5	TGTGCCAGCAGCTTAGGTCAGGGAGGTCAGCCCCAGCATTTT	CASSLGQGGQPQHF
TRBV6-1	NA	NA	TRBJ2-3	TGTGCCAGCAGTCCCCGGGTAGAGGGGAGGACAGATACGCAGTATTTT	CASSPRVEGRTDTQYF
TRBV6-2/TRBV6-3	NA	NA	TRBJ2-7	TGTGCCAGCAGTAAAAAACGTGGACAGAGCTCCTACGAGCAGTACTTC	CASSKKRGQSSYEQYF
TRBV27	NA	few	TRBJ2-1	TGTGCCAGCAGTTCCCCAGGCGGACCCTCCTGGGGTGAGCAGTTCTTC	CASSSPGGPSWGEQFF
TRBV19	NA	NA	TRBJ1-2	TGTGCCAGTAGTATGGTGGCAGACCCTAACTATGGCTACACCTTC	CASSMVADPNYGYTF